Listed below are T cell receptor beta chains from one sample, sequenced in a study of chemoradiotherapy in HPV16-positive cancers. Measured with immunoSEQ multiplex PCR; TCRdb has only the in-frame clones, and not every one. The repertoire holds some 21,000 clones, with around 87% as singletons. The sequenced sample was blood, obtained from a patient who underwent chemoradiotherapy. These receptors all stem from a human donor with HPV-associated anogenital cancer. Each CDR3 is given without its conserved first and last residue.

cdr3_length,v_call,j_call,cdr3_aa
13,TRBV11-3,TRBJ2-1,ASTLAGGPGNEQF
11,TRBV9,TRBJ2-2,ASSVVGAGELF
12,TRBV7-2,TRBJ1-1,ASSLGGEGTEAF
10,TRBV5-1,TRBJ1-2,ASSYEKGSYT
12,TRBV11-3,TRBJ1-2,ASSLVSTPYGYT
15,TRBV5-1,TRBJ1-3,ASSLVTGTGVGNTIY
14,TRBV6-6,TRBJ1-6,ASSSTGRSYNSPLH
13,TRBV11-3,TRBJ2-5,ASSLVGGQGETQY
14,TRBV11-2,TRBJ2-1,ASNPPGLADRNEQF
14,TRBV19,TRBJ1-5,ASSNTGTGMNQPQH
13,TRBV5-1,TRBJ1-1,ASSLAGGLSTEAF
12,TRBV19,TRBJ1-5,ASWGQGVLQPQH
12,TRBV28,TRBJ1-2,ASSLLGALYGYT
13,TRBV9,TRBJ2-2,ASNRVPANTGELF
12,TRBV18,TRBJ2-1,ASSPISSYNEQF
14,TRBV5-8,TRBJ2-7,ASSLAESGWRGEQY
16,TRBV4-3,TRBJ2-3,ASSQESRLAWYTDTQY
11,TRBV19,TRBJ1-2,ASYNRGNYGYT
12,TRBV7-9,TRBJ1-2,ASSATPGGYGYT
11,TRBV29-1,TRBJ2-3,SVRPQDQDTQY
11,TRBV2,TRBJ1-6,ASRRTGASPLH
13,TRBV5-1,TRBJ1-1,ASSKLQGQRAEAF
16,TRBV7-2,TRBJ2-1,ASSLAVAGGTYGNEQF
12,TRBV9,TRBJ2-1,ASSLRQGGNEQF
11,TRBV6-6,TRBJ1-5,ASSPSSNQPQH
14,TRBV7-8,TRBJ2-1,ASSLAVGGTHNEQF
12,TRBV11-2,TRBJ2-6,ASSYSSGANVLT
10,TRBV7-9,TRBJ1-4,ASRSTNEKLF
16,TRBV28,TRBJ2-3,ASSLIGLTESSTDTQY
12,TRBV6-6,TRBJ2-7,ASRGGGRTYEQY
17,TRBV7-6,TRBJ2-1,ASSLPILTGDGSGNEQF
13,TRBV7-9,TRBJ1-1,ASSLVGGMDTEAF
11,TRBV11-3,TRBJ2-2,ASSADPTGELF
12,TRBV27,TRBJ2-7,ASSFWGASYEQY
13,TRBV6-1,TRBJ2-3,ASSEARAVTDTQY
12,TRBV28,TRBJ2-3,ASLAGTFADTQY
13,TRBV6-4,TRBJ2-5,ASSENSEGRGTQY
13,TRBV2,TRBJ2-4,ASRGRSGDKNIQY
9,TRBV6-6,TRBJ2-7,ASRQAGEQY
12,TRBV7-3,TRBJ2-2,ASSSWMGDGELF
14,TRBV9,TRBJ2-1,ASISRSRGDYNEQF
13,TRBV7-9,TRBJ2-7,ASSRTSGSSYEQY
13,TRBV5-4,TRBJ2-7,ASSIPGRGQVEQY
13,TRBV7-2,TRBJ2-3,ASSPSRGLQVTQY
9,TRBV5-6,TRBJ2-5,ASSTQETQY
13,TRBV6-5,TRBJ1-4,ASSSPGTGNEKLF
11,TRBV28,TRBJ1-2,AIAPGRNYGYT
12,TRBV5-1,TRBJ1-2,ASSPPGGADGYT
13,TRBV14,TRBJ1-2,ASSQDRFNDYGYT
10,TRBV5-4,TRBJ1-2,ASSLEIYGYT
13,TRBV5-1,TRBJ1-2,ASSPGQGTNYGYT
12,TRBV5-1,TRBJ1-2,ASSYAETNYGYT
9,TRBV20-1,TRBJ2-3,SAREWDTQY
16,TRBV19,TRBJ2-7,ASSFRATSGGPRNEQY
12,TRBV29-1,TRBJ2-3,SVPGALLTDTQY
13,TRBV11-2,TRBJ2-5,ASSHPTSSGKTQY
15,TRBV7-2,TRBJ1-6,ASSLAVRSSYNSPLH